The clone carrying this TCR beta chain appeared a single time. Its specificity is not known. These data originate in a study of cytomegalovirus exposure and HLA in healthy donors. Points from the study as a whole: When the data were analyzed later, several of the most significant clusters appeared to be linked to common viral pathogens.

Per germline, CDR1 SQVTM and CDR2 ANQGSEA. The length of the CDR3 is 14 residues. PCR was performed using 60 Vbeta and 13 Jbeta primers. Data came from immunoSEQ multiplex PCR; TCRdb stores just in-frame clones and leaves some out. The sample lists some 130,000 clones, about 82% occurring once. J is TRBJ2-5 and V is TRBV29-1, with 8 bases fitting TRBD1. The tail of the sequence fits TRBJ2-7 better, so the J call may be wrong. The clonotype originates from a man aged 30 to 45 in good health. Input material: PBMCs. Here the CDR3 reads CSVSYTGGIYEQYF. CDR3 in DNA: TGCAGCGTTAGTTATACAGGGGGGATCTACGAGCAGTACTTC.